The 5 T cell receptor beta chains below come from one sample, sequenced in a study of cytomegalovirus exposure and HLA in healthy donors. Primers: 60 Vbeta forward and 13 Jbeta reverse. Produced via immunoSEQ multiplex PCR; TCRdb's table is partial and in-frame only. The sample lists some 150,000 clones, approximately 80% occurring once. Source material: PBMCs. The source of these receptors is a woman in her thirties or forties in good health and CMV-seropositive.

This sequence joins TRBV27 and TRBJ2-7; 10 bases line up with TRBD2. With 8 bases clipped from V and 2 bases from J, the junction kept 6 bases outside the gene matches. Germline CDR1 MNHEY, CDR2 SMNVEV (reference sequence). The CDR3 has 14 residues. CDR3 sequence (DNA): TGTGCCAGCGGAAAGCGGGAGGGTACCTACGAGCAGTACTTC. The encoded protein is CASGKREGTYEQYF.

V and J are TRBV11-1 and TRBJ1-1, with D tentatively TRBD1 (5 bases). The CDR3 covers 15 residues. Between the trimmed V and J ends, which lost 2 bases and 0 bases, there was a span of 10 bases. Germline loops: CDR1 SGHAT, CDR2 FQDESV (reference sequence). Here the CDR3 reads CASSLFAGLNTEAFF. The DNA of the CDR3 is TGTGCCAGCAGCTTATTTGCAGGGCTGAACACTGAAGCTTTCTTT.

DNA of the CDR3: TGTGCCAGCTCACCCCGGGTTAGCGGGAATAGCTCCTACGAGCAGTACTTC. Translated: CASSPRVSGNSSYEQYF. The chain couples TRBV18 to TRBJ2-7; 8 bases are shared with TRBD2. The CDR3 is 17 residues long. The junction had 10 bases not matched to a gene; V was cut back by 3 bases and J by 0 bases. Per the germline V gene, CDR1 is KGHSH and CDR2 is LQKENI.

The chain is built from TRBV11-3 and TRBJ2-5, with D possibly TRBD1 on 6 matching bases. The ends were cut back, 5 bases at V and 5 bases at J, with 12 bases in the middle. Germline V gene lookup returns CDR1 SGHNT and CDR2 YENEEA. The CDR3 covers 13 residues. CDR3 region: CASSTGQHETQYF. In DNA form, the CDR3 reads TGTGCCAGCAGCACTGGACAGCACGAGACCCAGTACTTC.

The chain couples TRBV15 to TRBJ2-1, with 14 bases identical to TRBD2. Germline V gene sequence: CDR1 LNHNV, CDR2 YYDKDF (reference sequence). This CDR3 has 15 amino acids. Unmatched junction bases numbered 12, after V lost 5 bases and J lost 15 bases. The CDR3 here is CATSGAGTSGRRPFF. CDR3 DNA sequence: TGTGCCACCAGCGGCGCCGGGACTAGCGGGAGACGACCGTTCTTC.